A single sample is the source of the 22 T cell receptor beta chains below, sequenced in a study of blood T cell repertoires in COVID-19. TCRdb keeps only in-frame clones here, not all; method: immunoSEQ multiplex PCR. The sample records under 200,000 clones, under 90% being singletons. Specimen: peripheral blood. The source is a man aged 60 to 69 with acute or convalescent COVID-19.

There are many counts of this clone. The chain carries TRBV7-9 and TRBJ2-1; D gene uncertain. V gave up 2 bases and J gave up 3 bases, with 11 bases separating them. CDR1 is SEHNR, CDR2 FQNEAQ, per germline (reference sequence). The length of the CDR3 is 15 residues. DNA of the CDR3: TGTGCCAGCAGCTTAACGGCCCCAGGCTACAATGAGCAGTTCTTC. Amino acid sequence: CASSLTAPGYNEQFF.

The chain carries TRBV4-2 and TRBJ2-7; 11 bases are a match to TRBD2. V lost 4 bases, J lost 4 bases, and 6 bases stayed unmatched. Germline V lookup: CDR1 LGHNA, CDR2 YNFKEQ. This CDR3 region has 15 residues. CDR3 protein: CASSRGTSGVYEQYF. CDR3 sequence (DNA): TGTGCCAGCAGCCGGGGGACTAGCGGAGTATACGAGCAGTACTTC.

This chain links TRBV6-5 with TRBJ2-7, with 9 bases lining up with TRBD2. The CDR3 is made up of 15 amino acids. Trimming at V came to 5 bases and at J to 2 bases, leaving 7 bases not matched to a gene. Germline-derived CDR1 and CDR2 are MNHEY and SVGAGI. CDR3: CASSNRLAETYEQYF. The CDR3 DNA is TGTGCCAGCAGTAATAGACTAGCGGAAACCTACGAGCAGTACTTC.

The CDR3 DNA follows: TGTGCCAGCAGCCGCGGGGGAGTCAACGAGCAGTACTTC. As protein: CASSRGGVNEQYF. The chain joins TRBV3-1 (or the pseudogene TRBV3-2) to TRBJ2-7, with 7 bases identical to TRBD2. The CDR3 contains 13 residues. Germline-derived CDR1 and CDR2 are LGHDT and YNNKEL (reference sequence). Trimming at V came to 4 bases and at J to 5 bases, leaving 5 bases not matched to a gene.

J is TRBJ1-2 and V is TRBV19, with D possibly TRBD1 on 6 matching bases. The CDR3 totals 15 residues. Germline V gene data show CDR1 as LNHDA and CDR2 as SQIVND (reference sequence). V shed 2 bases and J shed 3 bases, with 13 bases lying between them. The CDR3 coding sequence is TGTGCCAGTAGTATATCCCCGACAGGACACTATGGCTACACCTTC. Protein product: CASSISPTGHYGYTF.

This sequence joins TRBV5-3 and TRBJ2-7, with TRBD1 matching over 7 bases. TRBV5-3 carries the ORF label, with uncertain function. The CDR3 extends over 15 amino acids. Germline trimming cut 1 base from V and 2 bases from J; bases unmatched to any gene: 6. This chain's CDR3 is CARSLKQGPTYEQYF. The CDR3 DNA is TGTGCCAGAAGCTTGAAACAGGGGCCAACCTACGAGCAGTACTTC.

V usage is TRBV7-2 and J usage is TRBJ1-5; 7 bases are a match to TRBD1. Germline CDR1 and CDR2: SGHTA and FQGNSA. CDR3 length equals 15 residues. The J segment lost 1 base and the V segment lost 0 bases, leaving 0 bases of the junction unmatched. For the CDR3, the DNA is TGTGCCAGCAGCTTAGCGACAGGGAGCAATCAGCCCCAGCATTTT. It specifies CASSLATGSNQPQHF.

V gene TRBV5-1 combines with J gene TRBJ2-6, with 11 bases matching TRBD1. The CDR3 consists of 18 residues. The V gene end was trimmed by 6 bases and the J gene end by 0 bases; junction bases not matched to a gene: 8. Germline loops: CDR1 SGHRS, CDR2 YFSETQ. CDR3 in DNA: TGCGCCAGCACCGCGACCGGGACAGGGGGCTCTGGGGCCAACGTCCTGACTTTC. Its protein product is CASTATGTGGSGANVLTF.

V is TRBV5-5 and J is TRBJ1-2; 8 nucleotides match TRBD1. The CDR3 totals 13 residues. V dropped 4 bases and J dropped 11; count of bases not matched to a gene: 10. CDR1 is SGHKS and CDR2 is YYEKEE in the germline V gene (reference sequence). CDR3 in DNA: TGTGCCAGCAGCCGGGGACAGGAGGGCGTTTACACCTTC. Amino acids: CASSRGQEGVYTF.

The gene calls are TRBV18 and TRBJ1-2, with D possibly matching TRBD1 (6 bases). V shed 3 bases and J shed 3 bases, with 11 bases lying between them. The CDR3 loop spans 14 amino acids. CDR1 is KGHSH, CDR2 LQKENI, per germline. The CDR3 DNA reads as TGTGCCAGCTCACCCGACAGGAATGACTATGGCTACACCTTC. Amino acid sequence: CASSPDRNDYGYTF.

The rearrangement uses TRBV4-1 and TRBJ2-1; 9 nucleotides match TRBD2. The CDR3 length is 16 residues. The germline V gene has CDR1 MGHRA and CDR2 YSYEKL. Unmatched junction bases numbered 4, after V lost 4 bases and J lost 0 bases. CDR3 nucleotide sequence: TGCGCCAGCAGCCCCAGCGGGGGGAGCTCCTACAATGAGCAGTTCTTC. It is translated as CASSPSGGSSYNEQFF.

This chain connects TRBV28 to TRBJ2-7, with TRBD2 matching 10 bases. This CDR3 spans 15 amino acids. J gave up 6 bases and V 6 bases, and 11 bases lay outside the gene matches. Germline V gives CDR1 MDHEN, CDR2 SYDVKM. The CDR3 sequence: CASSSPLAGAREQYF. The CDR3 DNA follows: TGTGCCAGCAGCAGCCCCCTAGCGGGGGCCCGCGAGCAGTACTTC. The full variable domain, its missing parts supplied by reference TRBV28 and TRBJ2-7, is DVKVTQSSRYLVKRTGEKVFLECVQDMDHENMFWYRQDPGLGLRLIYFSYDVKMKEKGDIPEGYSVSREKKERFSLILESASTNQTSMYLCASSSPLAGAREQYFGPGTRLTVT.

This CDR3 is CASSQDQIAGGPLSYNEQFF. The CDR3 DNA reads as TGCGCCAGCAGCCAAGACCAAATAGCGGGGGGGCCCCTCTCCTACAATGAGCAGTTCTTC. The chain couples TRBV4-1 to TRBJ2-1, with 11 bases identical to TRBD2. With 0 bases clipped from V and 0 bases from J, the junction kept 10 bases outside the gene matches. The CDR3 runs to 20 residues. In germline, CDR1 is MGHRA, CDR2 YSYEKL.

The V gene is TRBV30, the J gene TRBJ1-3; maybe TRBD1 (6 bases). Germline V gene sequence: CDR1 GTSNPN, CDR2 SVGIG (reference sequence). Trimming removed 0 bases at V and 5 bases at J, with 23 bases between. The length of the CDR3 is 18 residues. The CDR3 coding sequence is TGTGCCTGGAGTGTGGATAGATCAACAGGGTTTATTCGAAACACCATATATTTT. The encoded protein is CAWSVDRSTGFIRNTIYF.

The chain joins TRBV10-3 to TRBJ2-1; D is perhaps TRBD2 (5 bases). The germline V gene has CDR1 ENHRY and CDR2 SYGVKD. The CDR3 has 16 residues. Between the trimmed V and J ends, which lost 7 bases and 5 bases, there was a span of 21 bases. Here the CDR3 reads CAIIGGYIQRDNEQFF. The CDR3 DNA reads as TGTGCCATCATTGGCGGATATATACAGAGGGACAATGAGCAGTTCTTC.

V and J are TRBV15 and TRBJ1-1; D remains ambiguous. This CDR3 is built from 14 residues. The V gene lost 0 bases and the J gene lost 4 bases, with 9 bases spanning the gap. Germline CDR1 is LNHNV and CDR2 is YYDKDF (reference sequence). DNA of the CDR3: TGTGCCACCAGCAGAGATGGAGTCTCCACTGAAGCTTTCTTT. Protein product: CATSRDGVSTEAFF.

The CDR3 region is CASSHTSRGGYEQYF. The CDR3 coding sequence is TGTGCCAGCAGTCATACTTCTAGGGGGGGCTACGAGCAGTACTTC. The rearrangement joins TRBV11-2 to TRBJ2-7; weak D call: TRBD2 (7 bases). The germline CDR1 and CDR2 sequences are SGHAT and FQNNGV. V was cut by 6 bases and J by 3 bases, with 18 bases left in between. There are 15 residues in the CDR3.

As concerns this clone: Other DNA sequences in this sample translate to the same CDR3. The V call is TRBV18, the J call TRBJ1-1; 8 bases fit TRBD1. The CDR3 is 14 amino acids. J lost 3 bases, V lost 2 bases, and 2 bases had no gene match. CDR1 KGHSH and CDR2 LQKENI come from the germline V gene. CDR3 amino acids: CASSPGQGYTEAFF. CDR3 nucleotide sequence: TGTGCCAGCTCACCAGGACAGGGCTACACTGAAGCTTTCTTT.

This chain uses TRBV9 with TRBJ2-1; 7 bases map to TRBD2. V gave up 3 bases and J gave up 3 bases; unmatched junction bases: 6. Germline V gives CDR1 SGDLS, CDR2 YYNGEE. This CDR3 is 15 amino acids long. CDR3 residues: CASSATGGGYNEQFF. The CDR3 coding sequence is TGTGCCAGCAGCGCCACGGGAGGTGGCTACAATGAGCAGTTCTTC.

The chain is built from TRBV1 and TRBJ1-5; the DNA was not used to check the table's D call, TRBD1. TRBV1 constitutes a pseudogene. The CDR3 covers 14 residues. CDR3 sequence: CTSSHTCSNQPQHF. The CDR3 DNA reads TGCACCAGCAGCCATACATGTAGCAATCAGCCCCAGCATTTT.

J is TRBJ1-3 and V is TRBV12-3 or TRBV12-4; D not resolved. The CDR3 contains 13 residues. Trimming took off 8 bases at V and 0 bases at J, with 8 bases between the two ends. CDR3: CASGPSSGNTIYF. The CDR3 nucleotides are TGTGCCAGCGGGCCGAGCTCTGGAAACACCATATATTTT.

The chain carries TRBV4-1 and TRBJ1-5; 9 bases agree with TRBD1. Unmatched junction bases numbered 2, after V lost 3 bases and J lost 5 bases. This CDR3 region has 14 residues. Germline values: CDR1 MGHRA, CDR2 YSYEKL. In DNA, the CDR3 is TGCGCCAGCAGCCAGGGACAGGGCTATCAGCCCCAGCATTTT. This translates into CASSQGQGYQPQHF.